This T cell receptor beta chain was recovered during a study of vaccination and CD4 T cells after COVID-19 (dated by TCRdb to 2021 to 2024). Context from the whole study: Six males and four females were included in the convalescent cohort, with two Hispanic individuals, seven Caucasians, two Asians and one multiracial person represented. Two doses of either the Pfizer-BioNTech BNT162b2 vaccine (n=8) or the Moderna mRNA-1273 vaccine (n=2) were administered to participants. Post-COVID blood samples were collected from convalescent patients a median of around 100 days after diagnosis, with a range of about 35 to 180 days. Post-vaccine blood samples were collected a median of around 10 weeks after the second vaccine dose, ranging from roughly 12 to 250 days. Culture stimuli were overlapping spike peptide pools from SARS-CoV-2 and from the common cold coronaviruses HCoV-NL63, HCoV-OC43 and HCoV-229E. As controls, cultures received a CEFX viral epitope pool (the positive control), an HIV-1 Nef peptide pool (the negative control), or no peptide at all. The spike-specific CD4+ TCR repertoire was compared before and after mRNA vaccination in approximately ten COVID-19 convalescent patients and a handful of infection-naive healthy vaccine recipients. At the TCR clonotype level, an earlier paper using these donors assessed memory CD4+ T cell crossreactivity between SARS-CoV-2 and common cold coronavirus spike proteins. The study at large found these results: An increase in the median number of SARS-CoV-2-reactive clonotypes from 21 after infection to roughly 38 after vaccination was observed, but the change was not found to be significant. Among the post-vaccine SARS-CoV-2-reactive clones in convalescent patients, a median 86.3% showed up only after vaccination, which suggests vaccine-specific priming. Only a relatively small number of convalescent patients were included in the study, and early timepoints following natural infection were not analyzed. Nearly all vaccine-specific clones in convalescent patients (304 of 307) were mono-reactive for SARS-CoV-2 spike rather than cross-reactive with common cold coronaviruses.

Interpreted using the paper, the treatment or condition label stands for: roughly ten-day PBMC culture with coronavirus spike peptide pools or control peptides (ViraFEST assay). CD4+ T cells from unexposed donors were collected before the COVID-19 pandemic (2011-2018). The study used the ViraFEST assay, which expanded antigen-specific T cells with peptide pools and then identified expanded clonotypes by TCR sequencing. About 2 million PBMCs per well were cultured in IMDM with about 5% human AB serum and approximately 10 IU/ml IL-2, plus 10 ug/ml peptide pools. Half of the culture medium was replaced with fresh IL-2-containing medium on days 3 and 7. Once the cells had been in culture for less than 12 days, the EasySep CD4+ T cell isolation kit was used to isolate CD4+ T cells by negative selection. Unexposed donor CD4+ T cells were tested for reactivity to SARS-CoV-2 S and N and four common cold coronavirus spike pools, as cell number allowed. Ficoll-Paque Plus gradient centrifugation was used to isolate PBMCs from whole blood, and the isolated PBMCs were then either used fresh or cryopreserved at -140C. Triplicate wells were generally used for each culture condition. The leukapheresis product used for the unexposed donors was purchased from a commercial source.

Of note for this clonotype: Its antigen remains undetermined. It has no much larger one-base neighbor in the sample; base qualities were not kept.

Libraries came from PCR. DNA from cultured CD4+ T cells underwent TCR sequencing with the Oncomine TCR Beta short-read assay at the Johns Hopkins FTIC core. The QIAamp micro DNA kit was used to extract genomic DNA from the cultured CD4+ T cells. Oncomine TCR Beta libraries from cultured CD4+ T cells were pooled with unique dual indexes and sequenced on an Illumina iSeq 100. The study's own analysis went as follows. Non-productive sequences were removed, and CDR3s not starting with C, not ending with F or W, or shorter than 7 amino acids were discarded. Antigen-specific clonotypes were identified with the MANAFEST web application by comparing peptide-stimulated wells with reference and other culture wells. Positive clones required FDR below 0.05, an odds ratio above 5, and productive frequency above 0.1% in at least two of three replicate wells. Clonotypes that were significantly expanded in both SARS-CoV-2 spike wells and at least one common cold coronavirus spike condition were defined as cross-reactive. Similarity between CDR3 sequences was evaluated in R version 3.6.1 using Levenshtein distances (stringdist) and unrooted phylogenetic trees (ape). The public reads were reanalyzed by TCRdb: fastp trimming at Q25, MiXCR alignment, in-frame beta chains only. Merged by CDR3 protein, the rows form single entries marked with the most common genes and DNA. These V and J calls derive from TCRdb rather than the authors' analysis. The sample table holds fewer than 7,500 distinct CDR3 sequences, of which about 41% were seen once. The ten largest make up about a third of the sample.

Deletion took 2 bases off V and 6 bases off J, with a span of 7 bases between the germline ends. CDR1 and CDR2 were assigned from the germline V gene as SGHAT and FQNNGV. There are 12 amino acids in the CDR3, from cysteine to phenylalanine inclusive. Here the CDR3 DNA is all that survives: 36 bases in frame from base 1. The source of this sequence is a human donor in good health. The chain couples TRBV11-2 to TRBJ2-5; TRBD2 could be the D gene, as 5 bases match. What was sequenced was CD4+ T cells from blood, cultured in vitro. The bases are TGTGCCAGCAGCTTAAGCGGCCAGACCCAGTACTTC. Its translation reads: CASSLSGQTQYF.